This record covers a single T cell receptor (beta chain). Its antigen is unidentified. The sample belongs to a study of siplizumab effects on memory and regulatory T cells. TCRdb keeps only in-frame clones here, not all; method: immunoSEQ multiplex PCR. This table holds about 100,000 clones, approximately 91% found once. Study-wide points: Neither a naive nor a memory phenotype was assignable to roughly 80-96% of proliferating CD4+ or CD8+ clones. With siplizumab, mappable alloreactive CD4+ clones averaged roughly 64% Treg-derived, versus less than 30% in controls.

The specimen sequenced was CD4+ T cells sorted from blood. The sequence was collected from a human donor in good health.

For the CDR3, the DNA is TGTGCCAGCAGCTTGGAGCGGGAAATCGGCTACACCTTC. Translated, it gives CASSLEREIGYTF. The chain couples TRBV5-4 to TRBJ1-2; D is unresolved. The CDR3 consists of 13 residues. Trimming shortened V by 0 bases and J by 8 bases, and 11 bases separated the two germline ends. Germline V gives CDR1 SGHNT, CDR2 YYREEE (reference sequence).